This section outlines one T cell receptor beta chain sequence together with its context. The data are from a study of blood T cell repertoires in COVID-19. Study details: The origin of the acute and convalescent COVID-19 samples was the United States, Italy and Spain. Sources were T cells, B-cell-depleted T cells, or PBMCs; the material itself was cDNA or gDNA.

Looked up from germline, CDR1 is SGHAT and CDR2 is FQDESV (reference sequence). J lost 5 bases, V lost 1 base, and 9 bases had no gene match. This CDR3 has 16 residues. Residents of 24 US areas, aged about 18 to 95 years, made up the participants. Original handling: Reference gene primers were amplified, and this amplification served to estimate nucleated cell counts. TCRdb's table, derived via immunoSEQ multiplex PCR, lists solely in-frame clones and lacks some. V and J calls and clone size come straight from that table; D and trimming were deduced from the DNA. The repertoire has about 300,000 clones, roughly nine tenths of them found once; the top ten carry approximately 5.2%.

The material sequenced was PBMCs or T cells enriched from blood (not recorded which). The sequence was collected from a man between 60 and 75 years old who had recovered from COVID-19. V and J are TRBV11-1 and TRBJ2-7, with 9 positions matching TRBD1. The DNA for the CDR3 is TGTGCCAGCAGCTTAGGCCTAGCGGACAGGGGTCACGAGCAGTACTTC. Amino acids: CASSLGLADRGHEQYF.